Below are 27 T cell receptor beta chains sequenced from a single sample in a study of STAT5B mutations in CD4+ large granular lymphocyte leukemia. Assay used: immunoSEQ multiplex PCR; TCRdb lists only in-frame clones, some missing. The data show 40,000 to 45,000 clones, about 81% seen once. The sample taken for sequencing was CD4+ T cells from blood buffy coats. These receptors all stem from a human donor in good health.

As DNA, the CDR3 is TGCGCCAGCAGCCAAGACAGCAACTCTGGAAACACCATATATTTT. This translates into CASSQDSNSGNTIYF. The chain carries TRBV4-1 and TRBJ1-3, with no clear D. The V end was cut by 0 bases, the J end by 0 bases, with 6 bases between. Germline V lookup: CDR1 MGHRA, CDR2 YSYEKL. The CDR3 sequence is 15 residues long.

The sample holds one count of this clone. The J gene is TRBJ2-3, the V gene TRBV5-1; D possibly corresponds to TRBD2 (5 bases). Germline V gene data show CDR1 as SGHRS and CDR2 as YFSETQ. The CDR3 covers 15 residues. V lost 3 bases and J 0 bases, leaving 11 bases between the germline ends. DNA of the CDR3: TGCGCCAGCAGCTATTTGGGAGTTAGCACAGATACGCAGTATTTT. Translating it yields CASSYLGVSTDTQYF.

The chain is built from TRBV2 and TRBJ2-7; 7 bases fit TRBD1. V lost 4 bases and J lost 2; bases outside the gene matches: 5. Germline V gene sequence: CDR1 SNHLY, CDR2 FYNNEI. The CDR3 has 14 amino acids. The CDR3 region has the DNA TGTGCCAGCAGTGGGCCGGGACAGACCTACGAGCAGTACTTC. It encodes CASSGPGQTYEQYF. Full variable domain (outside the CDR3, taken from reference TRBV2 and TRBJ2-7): EPEVTQTPSHQVTQMGQEVILRCVPISNHLYFYWYRQILGQKVEFLVSFYNNEISEKSEIFDDQFSVERPDGSNFTLKIRSTKLEDSAMYFCASSGPGQTYEQYFGPGTRLTVT.

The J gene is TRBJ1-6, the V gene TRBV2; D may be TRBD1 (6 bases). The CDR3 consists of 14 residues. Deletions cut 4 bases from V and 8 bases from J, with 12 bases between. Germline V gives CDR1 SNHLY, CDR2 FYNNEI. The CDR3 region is CASSVMSGDSPLHF. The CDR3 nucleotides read TGTGCCAGCAGTGTTATGTCAGGGGATTCACCCCTCCACTTT. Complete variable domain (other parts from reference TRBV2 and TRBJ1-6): EPEVTQTPSHQVTQMGQEVILRCVPISNHLYFYWYRQILGQKVEFLVSFYNNEISEKSEIFDDQFSVERPDGSNFTLKIRSTKLEDSAMYFCASSVMSGDSPLHFGNGTRLTVT.

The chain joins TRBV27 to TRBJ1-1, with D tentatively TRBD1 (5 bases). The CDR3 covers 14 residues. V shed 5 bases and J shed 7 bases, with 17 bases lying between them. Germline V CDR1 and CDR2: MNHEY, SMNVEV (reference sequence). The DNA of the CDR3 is TGTGCCAGCAGTCGCAGGGCCCCGGGGGGTGAAGCTTTCTTT. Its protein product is CASSRRAPGGEAFF.

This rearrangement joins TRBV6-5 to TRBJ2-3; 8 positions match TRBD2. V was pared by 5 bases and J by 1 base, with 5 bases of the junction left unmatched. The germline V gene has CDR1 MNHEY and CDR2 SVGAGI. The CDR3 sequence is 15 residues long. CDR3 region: CASSQTSERTDTQYF. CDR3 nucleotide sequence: TGTGCCAGCAGTCAGACTAGCGAACGCACAGATACGCAGTATTTT.

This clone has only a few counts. This CDR3 reads CASGLGANTGELFF. The CDR3 nucleotides read TGTGCTAGTGGTTTGGGAGCGAACACCGGGGAGCTGTTTTTT. This chain uses TRBV12-5 with TRBJ2-2; the D is unclear. The V end was cut by 1 base, the J end by 0 bases, with 3 bases between. The germline CDR1 and CDR2 sequences are LGHNT and FRNRAP. This CDR3 spans 14 amino acids.

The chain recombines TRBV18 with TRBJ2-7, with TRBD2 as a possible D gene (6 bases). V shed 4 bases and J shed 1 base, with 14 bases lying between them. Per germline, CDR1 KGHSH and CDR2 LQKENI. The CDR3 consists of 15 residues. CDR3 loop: CASSQDGTVSYEQYF. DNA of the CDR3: TGTGCCAGCTCACAAGATGGGACTGTTTCCTACGAGCAGTACTTC.

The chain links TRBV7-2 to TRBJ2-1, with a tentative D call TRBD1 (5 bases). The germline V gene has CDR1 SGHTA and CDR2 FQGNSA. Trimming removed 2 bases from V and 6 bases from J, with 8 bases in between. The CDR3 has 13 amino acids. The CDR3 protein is CASSLSGFNEQFF. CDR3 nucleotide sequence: TGTGCCAGCAGCTTATCAGGGTTCAATGAGCAGTTCTTC.

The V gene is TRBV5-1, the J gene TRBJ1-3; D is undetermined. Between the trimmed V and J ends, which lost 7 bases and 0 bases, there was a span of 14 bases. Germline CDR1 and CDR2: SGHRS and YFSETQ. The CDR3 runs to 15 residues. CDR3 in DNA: TGCGCCAGCTGGGGATCAGGTTCCTCTGGAAACACCATATATTTT. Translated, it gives CASWGSGSSGNTIYF.

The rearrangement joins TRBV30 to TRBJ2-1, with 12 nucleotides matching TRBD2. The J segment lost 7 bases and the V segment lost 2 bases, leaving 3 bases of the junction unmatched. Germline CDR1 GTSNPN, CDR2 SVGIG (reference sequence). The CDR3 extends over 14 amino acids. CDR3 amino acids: CAWSITSGGNEQFF. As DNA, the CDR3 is TGTGCCTGGAGTATTACTAGCGGGGGGAATGAGCAGTTCTTC. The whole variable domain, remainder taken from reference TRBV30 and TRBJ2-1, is SQTIHQWPATLVQPVGSPLSLECTVEGTSNPNLYWYRQAAGRGLQLLFYSVGIGQISSEVPQNLSASRPQDRQFILSSKKLLLSDSGFYLCAWSITSGGNEQFFGPGTRLTVL.

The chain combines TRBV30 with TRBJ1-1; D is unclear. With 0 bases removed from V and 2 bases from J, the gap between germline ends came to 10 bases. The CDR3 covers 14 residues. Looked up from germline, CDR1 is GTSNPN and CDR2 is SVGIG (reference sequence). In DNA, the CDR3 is TGTGCCTGGAGTGTAAACCTAATTAACACTGAAGCTTTCTTT. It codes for CAWSVNLINTEAFF.

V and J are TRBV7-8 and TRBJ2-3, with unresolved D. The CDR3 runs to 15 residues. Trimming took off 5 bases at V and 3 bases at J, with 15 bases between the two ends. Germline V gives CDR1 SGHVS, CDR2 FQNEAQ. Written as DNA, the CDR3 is TGTGCCAGCAGCCGAATCGAGACTGGAACAGATACGCAGTATTTT. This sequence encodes CASSRIETGTDTQYF.

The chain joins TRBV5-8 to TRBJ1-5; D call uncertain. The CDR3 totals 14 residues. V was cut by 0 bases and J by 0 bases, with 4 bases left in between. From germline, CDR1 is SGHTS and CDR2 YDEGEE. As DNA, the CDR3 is TGTGCCAGCAGCTTGGAACCTAGCAATCAGCCCCAGCATTTT. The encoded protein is CASSLEPSNQPQHF.

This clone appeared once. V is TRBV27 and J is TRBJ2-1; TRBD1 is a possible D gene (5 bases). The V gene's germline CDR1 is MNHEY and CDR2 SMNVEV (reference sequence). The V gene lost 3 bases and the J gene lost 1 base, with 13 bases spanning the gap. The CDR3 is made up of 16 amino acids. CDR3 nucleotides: TGTGCCAGCAGTTTCAATCCAGGGATTTCCTACAATGAGCAGTTCTTC. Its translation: CASSFNPGISYNEQFF.

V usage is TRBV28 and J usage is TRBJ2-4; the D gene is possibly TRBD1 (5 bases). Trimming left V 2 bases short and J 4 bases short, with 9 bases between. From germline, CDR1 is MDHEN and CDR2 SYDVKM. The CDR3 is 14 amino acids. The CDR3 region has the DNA TGTGCCAGCAGTTTAAGGCAGGGTAAAAACATTCAGTACTTC. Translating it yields CASSLRQGKNIQYF.

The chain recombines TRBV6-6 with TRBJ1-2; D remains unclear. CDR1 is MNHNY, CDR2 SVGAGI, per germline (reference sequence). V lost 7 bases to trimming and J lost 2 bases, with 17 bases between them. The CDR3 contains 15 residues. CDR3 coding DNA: TGTGCCAGCACCCCCCTACGGGAGCTAAACTATGGCTACACCTTC. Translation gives CASTPLRELNYGYTF.

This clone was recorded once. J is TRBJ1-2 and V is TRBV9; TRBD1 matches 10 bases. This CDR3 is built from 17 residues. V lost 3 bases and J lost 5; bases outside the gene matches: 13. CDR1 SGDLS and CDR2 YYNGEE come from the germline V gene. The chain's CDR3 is CASSANHLLGQGYGYTF. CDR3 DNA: TGTGCCAGCAGCGCGAACCATTTGTTGGGACAGGGGTATGGCTACACCTTC.

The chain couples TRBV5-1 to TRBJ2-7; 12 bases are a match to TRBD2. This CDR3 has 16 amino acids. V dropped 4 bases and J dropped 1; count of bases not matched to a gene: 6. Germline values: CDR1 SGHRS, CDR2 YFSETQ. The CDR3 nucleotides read TGCGCCAGCAGCCCGACTAGCGGGGGCATATCCTACGAGCAGTACTTC. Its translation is CASSPTSGGISYEQYF. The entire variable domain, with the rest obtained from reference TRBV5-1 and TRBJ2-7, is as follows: KAGVTQTPRYLIKTRGQQVTLSCSPISGHRSVSWYQQTPGQGLQFLFEYFSETQRNKGNFPGRFSGRQFSNSRSEMNVSTLELGDSALYLCASSPTSGGISYEQYFGPGTRLTVT.

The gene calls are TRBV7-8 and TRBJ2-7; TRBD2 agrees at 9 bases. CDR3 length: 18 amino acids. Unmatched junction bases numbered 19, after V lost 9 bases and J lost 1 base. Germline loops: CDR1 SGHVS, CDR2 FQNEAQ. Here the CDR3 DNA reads TGTGCCAGAAGAAAGGTGGAGAGCGGGAGGTCCCCTTCCTACGAGCAGTACTTC. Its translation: CARRKVESGRSPSYEQYF.

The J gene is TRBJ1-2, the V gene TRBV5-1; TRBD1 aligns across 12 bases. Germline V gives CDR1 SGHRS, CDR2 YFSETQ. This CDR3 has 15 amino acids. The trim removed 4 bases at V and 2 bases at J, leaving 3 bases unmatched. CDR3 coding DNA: TGCGCCAGCAGCACGGGACAGGGGGCGAACTATGGCTACACCTTC. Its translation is CASSTGQGANYGYTF.

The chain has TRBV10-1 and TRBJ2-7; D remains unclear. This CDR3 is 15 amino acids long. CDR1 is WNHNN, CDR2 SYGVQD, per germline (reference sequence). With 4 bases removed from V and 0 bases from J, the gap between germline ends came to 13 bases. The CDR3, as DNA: TGCGCCAGCAGTGGCCGGCCTCCGAGCTCCTACGAGCAGTACTTC. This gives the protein CASSGRPPSSYEQYF.

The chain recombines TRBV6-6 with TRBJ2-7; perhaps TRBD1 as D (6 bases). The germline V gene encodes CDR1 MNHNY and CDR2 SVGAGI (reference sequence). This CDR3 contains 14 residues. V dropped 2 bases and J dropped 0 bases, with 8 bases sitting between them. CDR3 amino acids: CASSYGTRSYEQYF. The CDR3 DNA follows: TGTGCCAGCAGTTACGGGACACGCTCCTACGAGCAGTACTTC.

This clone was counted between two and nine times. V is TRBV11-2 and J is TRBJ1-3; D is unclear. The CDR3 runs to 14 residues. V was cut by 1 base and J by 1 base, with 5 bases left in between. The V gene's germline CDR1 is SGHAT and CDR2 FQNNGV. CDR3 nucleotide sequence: TGTGCCAGCAGCTTAGCCAGGTCTGGAAACACCATATATTTT. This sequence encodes CASSLARSGNTIYF.

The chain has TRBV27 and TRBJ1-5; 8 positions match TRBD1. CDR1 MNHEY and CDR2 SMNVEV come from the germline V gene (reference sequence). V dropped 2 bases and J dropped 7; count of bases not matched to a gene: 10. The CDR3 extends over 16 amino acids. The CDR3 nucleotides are TGTGCCAGCAGTTTAAGTCCTCAGGGGGCAACGCAGCCCCAGCATTTT. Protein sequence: CASSLSPQGATQPQHF.

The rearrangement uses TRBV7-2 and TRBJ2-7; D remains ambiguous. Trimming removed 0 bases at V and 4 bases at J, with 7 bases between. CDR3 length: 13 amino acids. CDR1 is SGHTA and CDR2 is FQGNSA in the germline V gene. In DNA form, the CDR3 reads TGTGCCAGCAGCTTAGCCCCAGGATACGAGCAGTACTTC. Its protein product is CASSLAPGYEQYF.

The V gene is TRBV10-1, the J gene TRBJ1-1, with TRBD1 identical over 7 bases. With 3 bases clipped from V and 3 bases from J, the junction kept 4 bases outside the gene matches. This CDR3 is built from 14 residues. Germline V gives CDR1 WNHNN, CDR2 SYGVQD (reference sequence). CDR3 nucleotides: TGCGCCAGCAGTGAATCGACAGGGTACACTGAAGCTTTCTTT. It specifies CASSESTGYTEAFF.